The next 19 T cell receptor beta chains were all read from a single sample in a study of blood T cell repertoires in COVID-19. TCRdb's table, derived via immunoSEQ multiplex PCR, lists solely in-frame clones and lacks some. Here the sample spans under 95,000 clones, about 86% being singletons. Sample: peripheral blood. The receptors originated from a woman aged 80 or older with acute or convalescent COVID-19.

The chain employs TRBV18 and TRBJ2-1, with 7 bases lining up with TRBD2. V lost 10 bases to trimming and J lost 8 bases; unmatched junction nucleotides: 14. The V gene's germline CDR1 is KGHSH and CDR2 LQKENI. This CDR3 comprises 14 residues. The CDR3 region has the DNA TGTGCCACCTTCCCTAGCGGAACTGAGGATGAGCAGTTCTTC. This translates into CATFPSGTEDEQFF.

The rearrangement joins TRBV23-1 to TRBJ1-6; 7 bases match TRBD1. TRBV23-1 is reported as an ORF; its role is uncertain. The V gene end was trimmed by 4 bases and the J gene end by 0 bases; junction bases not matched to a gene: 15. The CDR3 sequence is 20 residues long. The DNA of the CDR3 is TGCGCCAGCAGTCCTAGACCTCCGACAGGGCCTAGCTCCTATAATTCACCCCTCCACTTT. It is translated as CASSPRPPTGPSSYNSPLHF.

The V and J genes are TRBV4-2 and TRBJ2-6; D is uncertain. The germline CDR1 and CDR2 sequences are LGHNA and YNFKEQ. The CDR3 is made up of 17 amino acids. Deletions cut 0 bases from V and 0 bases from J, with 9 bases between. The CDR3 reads CASSQDTPGSGANVLTF. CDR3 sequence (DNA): TGTGCCAGCAGCCAAGATACTCCGGGCTCTGGGGCCAACGTCCTGACTTTC.

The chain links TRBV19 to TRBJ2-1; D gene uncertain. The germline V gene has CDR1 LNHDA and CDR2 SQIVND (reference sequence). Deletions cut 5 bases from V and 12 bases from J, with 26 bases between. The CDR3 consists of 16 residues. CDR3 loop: CASSLKRNYARGGQFF. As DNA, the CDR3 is TGTGCCAGTAGTTTGAAGAGGAATTATGCCCGTGGTGGGCAGTTCTTC.

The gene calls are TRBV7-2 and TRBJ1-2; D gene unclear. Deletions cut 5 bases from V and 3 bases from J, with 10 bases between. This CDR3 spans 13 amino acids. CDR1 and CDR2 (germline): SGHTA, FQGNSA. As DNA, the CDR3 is TGTGCCAGCAGCCTCACAGCGGACTATGGCTACACCTTC. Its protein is CASSLTADYGYTF.

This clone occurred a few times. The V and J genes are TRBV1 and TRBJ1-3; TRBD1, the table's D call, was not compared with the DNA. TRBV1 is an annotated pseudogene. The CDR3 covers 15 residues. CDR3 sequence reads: CTSSQPGQGGNTIYF. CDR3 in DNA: TGCACCAGCAGCCAACCGGGACAGGGGGGAAACACCATATATTTT.

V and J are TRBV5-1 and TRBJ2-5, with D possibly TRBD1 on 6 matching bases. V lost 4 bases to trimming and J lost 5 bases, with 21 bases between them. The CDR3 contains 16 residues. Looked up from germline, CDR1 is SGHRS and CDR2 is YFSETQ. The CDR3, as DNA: TGCGCCAGCAGCCCAGGCTACAGGGACGGTTTGGAGACCCAGTACTTC. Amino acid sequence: CASSPGYRDGLETQYF. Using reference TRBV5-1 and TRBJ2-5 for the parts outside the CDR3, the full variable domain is KAGVTQTPRYLIKTRGQQVTLSCSPISGHRSVSWYQQTPGQGLQFLFEYFSETQRNKGNFPGRFSGRQFSNSRSEMNVSTLELGDSALYLCASSPGYRDGLETQYFGPGTRLLVL.

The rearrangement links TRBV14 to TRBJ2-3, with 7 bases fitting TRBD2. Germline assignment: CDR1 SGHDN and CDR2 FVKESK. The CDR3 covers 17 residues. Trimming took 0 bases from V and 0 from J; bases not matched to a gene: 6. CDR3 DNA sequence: TGTGCCAGCAGCCAAGATTGTCGCGGGGGTAGCACAGATACGCAGTATTTT. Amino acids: CASSQDCRGGSTDTQYF.

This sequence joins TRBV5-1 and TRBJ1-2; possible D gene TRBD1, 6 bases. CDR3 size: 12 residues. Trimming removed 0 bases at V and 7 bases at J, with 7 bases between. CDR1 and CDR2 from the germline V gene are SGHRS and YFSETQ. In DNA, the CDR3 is TGCGCCAGCAGCTTGGACAGGGCTGGCTACACCTTC. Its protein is CASSLDRAGYTF.

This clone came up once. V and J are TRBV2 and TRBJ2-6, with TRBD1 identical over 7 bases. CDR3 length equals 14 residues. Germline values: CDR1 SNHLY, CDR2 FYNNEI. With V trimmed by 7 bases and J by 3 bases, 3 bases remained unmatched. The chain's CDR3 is CASTRGYGANVLTF. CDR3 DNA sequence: TGTGCCAGCACCAGGGGGTATGGGGCCAACGTCCTGACTTTC.

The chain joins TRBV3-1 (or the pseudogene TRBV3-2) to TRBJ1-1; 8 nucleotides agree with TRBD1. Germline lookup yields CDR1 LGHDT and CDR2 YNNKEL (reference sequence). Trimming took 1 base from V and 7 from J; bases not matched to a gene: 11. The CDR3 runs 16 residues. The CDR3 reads CASSQGGARGRGEAFF. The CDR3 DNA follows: TGTGCCAGCAGCCAAGGAGGGGCCAGGGGGCGAGGTGAAGCTTTCTTT.

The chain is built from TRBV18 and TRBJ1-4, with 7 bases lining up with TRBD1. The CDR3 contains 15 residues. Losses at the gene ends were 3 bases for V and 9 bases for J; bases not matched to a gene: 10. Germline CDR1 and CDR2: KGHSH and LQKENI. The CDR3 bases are TGTGCCAGCTCACCCACTGACAGGGCCTCTCAAAAACTGTTTTTT. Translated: CASSPTDRASQKLFF.

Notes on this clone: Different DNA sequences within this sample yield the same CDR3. CDR3 loop: CASSLLGGSYEQYF. DNA of the CDR3: TGTGCCAGCAGTTTACTCGGTGGCTCCTACGAGCAGTACTTC. The chain has TRBV27 and TRBJ2-7; no clear D gene. This CDR3 region has 14 residues. V lost 2 bases and J 0 bases, leaving 8 bases between the germline ends. Germline CDR1 reads MNHEY; CDR2 reads SMNVEV (reference sequence).

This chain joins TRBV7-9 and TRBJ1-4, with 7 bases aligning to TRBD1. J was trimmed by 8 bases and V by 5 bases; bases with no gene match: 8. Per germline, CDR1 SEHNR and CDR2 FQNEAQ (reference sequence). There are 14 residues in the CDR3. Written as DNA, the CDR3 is TGTGCCAGCAGCCAAAACACAGGGGTCGAAAAACTGTTTTTT. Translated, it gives CASSQNTGVEKLFF.

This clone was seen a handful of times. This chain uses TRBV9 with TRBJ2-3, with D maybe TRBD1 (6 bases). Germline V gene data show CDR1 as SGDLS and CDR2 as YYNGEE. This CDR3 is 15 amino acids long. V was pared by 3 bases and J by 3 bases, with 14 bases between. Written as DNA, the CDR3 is TGTGCCAGCAGCGCCCGACAGGCAGTGACAGATACGCAGTATTTT. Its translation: CASSARQAVTDTQYF.

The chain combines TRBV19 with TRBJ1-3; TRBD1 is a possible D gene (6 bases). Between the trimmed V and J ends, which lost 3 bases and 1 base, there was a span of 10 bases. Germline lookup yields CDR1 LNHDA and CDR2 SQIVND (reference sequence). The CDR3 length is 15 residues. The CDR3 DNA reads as TGTGCCAGTAGTATTAGAGGGGGTTCTGGAAACACCATATATTTT. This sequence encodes CASSIRGGSGNTIYF.

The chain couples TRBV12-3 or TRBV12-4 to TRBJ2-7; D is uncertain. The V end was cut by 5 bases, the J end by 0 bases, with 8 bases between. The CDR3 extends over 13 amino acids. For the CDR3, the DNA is TGTGCCAGCAGTGTCCTGAGCTCCTACGAGCAGTACTTC. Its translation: CASSVLSSYEQYF.

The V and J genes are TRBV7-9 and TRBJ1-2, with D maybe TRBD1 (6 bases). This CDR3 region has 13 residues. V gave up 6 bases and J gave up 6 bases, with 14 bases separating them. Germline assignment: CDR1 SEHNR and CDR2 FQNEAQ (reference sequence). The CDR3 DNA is TGTGCCAGCAGTTCCTTCAGGGGCGATGGCTACACCTTC. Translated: CASSSFRGDGYTF.

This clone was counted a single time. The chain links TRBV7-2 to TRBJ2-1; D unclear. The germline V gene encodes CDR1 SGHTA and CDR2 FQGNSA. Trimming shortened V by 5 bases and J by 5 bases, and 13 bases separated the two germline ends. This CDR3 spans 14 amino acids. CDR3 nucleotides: TGTGCCAGCAGCGGCCAAGCGCTGAACAATGAGCAGTTCTTC. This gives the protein CASSGQALNNEQFF.